A single sample is the source of the 2 T cell receptor beta chains below, sequenced in a study of blood T cell repertoires in COVID-19. The data were produced by immunoSEQ multiplex PCR, yet TCRdb's version contains in-frame clones alone and is incomplete. The sample carries fewer than 300,000 clones, 80% to 95% recorded once. Sequenced input: peripheral blood. The source of these receptors is a woman in her 30s with COVID-19, enrolled during active disease.

The genes are TRBV6-1 and TRBJ1-5, with D possibly matching TRBD1 (6 bases). The germline V gene has CDR1 MNHNS and CDR2 SASEGT. V was shortened by 3 bases and J by 3 bases, with 9 bases between the two germline ends. This CDR3 region has 14 residues. CDR3 in amino acids: CASSDTGFNQPQHF. For the CDR3, the DNA is TGTGCCAGCAGTGATACAGGGTTCAATCAGCCCCAGCATTTT.

The chain uses TRBV5-4 and TRBJ1-1, with a tentative D call TRBD1 (6 bases). Germline V gene sequence: CDR1 SGHNT, CDR2 YYREEE (reference sequence). The ends were cut back, 4 bases at V and 6 bases at J, with 16 bases in the middle. The CDR3 sequence is 14 residues long. Here the CDR3 DNA reads TGTGCCAGCAGCGGGGACATTCTGGGCTCTGAAGCTTTCTTT. This codes for CASSGDILGSEAFF.